This T cell receptor (beta chain) was captured in a study of shared clonotypes between healthy human individuals (dated by TCRdb to 2020 to 2022). With regard to the full study: Two women and a few men aged 18 to 49 years were included in the cohort. Per donor, three plates each were used for CD4 naive and CD4 memory, two for CD8 naive, and one for CD8 memory. To estimate repertoire size and how much clonotypes are shared between individuals, the study performed deep sequencing of blood TCR repertoires from five healthy adults. Different laboratories and diverse techniques were used to prepare libraries and sequence TCR repertoires, to increase sequencing depth and limit assay-specific biases. Leukapheresis yielded between about 0.9 and 9.5 billion PBMCs per donor.

TCR CDR3 regions were amplified from genomic DNA by multiplex PCR using the deep immunoSEQ assay. Extracted genomic DNA from each cell subset was spread evenly across all wells of several immunoSEQ 96-well plates, with each plate serving as a replicate. Each replicate PCR for sorted subsets received about 180 ng genomic DNA, equal to about 29,000 T cell genomes. The purified libraries were quantified using a Qubit 3.0 fluorometer, sized with a Bioanalyzer 2100, and then quantified again using the KAPA Library Quantification kit. Each immunoSEQ 96-well plate was sequenced on its own single-read 150-cycle Illumina NextSeq 550 flow cell. Processing in the source paper ran as follows. The immunoSEQ output contained only junctional sequences without quality scores, so filtering could not match that applied to full-length reads. Sequences were annotated with PyIR, a Python wrapper for IgBLAST v1.9, using IMGT germline references to assign V/J genes and CDR3. Reads were removed for weak V/J assignments (E-value above 1e-6), missing CDR3, stop codons, out-of-frame junctions, or ambiguous translated residues. A V3J clonotype was defined by an identical inferred V gene, J gene, and CDR3 amino acid sequence. To compute the percentage overlap between repertoires, the number of shared unique clonotypes was divided by the size of the smaller repertoire. Three approaches were used to assess repertoire richness: RTK rarefaction, the Chao1 estimator, and Recon v2.1 estimates of unobserved clonotypes. OLGA was used to compute generation probabilities for all TCRbeta clonotypes that the gDNA method yielded from a few donors. TCRdb obtained this table from immuneACCESS and retained in-frame rearrangements with V and J assigned. These tables miss some clones; where compared with another copy, unresolved V genes account for less than half of the shortfall, and the remainder is unexplained. Clonal size and the V and J genes are those of that table, whereas D and trimming came from the DNA. The sample profile shows approximately 810,000 clones; about 91% of them were found once. Of the sample, 24% falls within the top ten clones.

As regards this clone: Its target antigen remains unknown. No much larger clone is present one base from it, and per-base qualities are unavailable.

Study-wide findings and limitations: Because the study included only a small number of donors, the genetic and exposure-history diversity represented was limited. Even with the large sequencing depth, rarefaction of the sorted-subset datasets indicated that sequencing was incomplete. Naive subsets generally had larger estimated clonotype richness than memory subsets. Sharing across several donors was observed for approximately 5% of naive CD4, over 3% of naive CD8, around 2.5% of memory CD4, and 0.4% of memory CD8 clonotypes. Pairwise subsampling led to the expectation that sequencing depth would affect the degree of clonotype sharing among donors. Sampling was restricted to blood, and TCR repertoires in tissue are likely to differ from TCR repertoires in blood. Compared with non-shared clonotypes, the clonotypes found in all four sorted-subset donors had higher generation probabilities.

CD8 naive samples were CD45RO-negative cells positively selected for CCR7, giving a CD45RA+CCR7+ population that excluded TemRA cells. Healthy HIV-negative adults with no recently reported acute infections or vaccinations were included as donors. Every donor was a Caucasian adult residing in Nashville, Tennessee, USA. Blood was collected by leukapheresis, and PBMCs were isolated by Ficoll-Histopaque density gradient centrifugation and then cryopreserved in liquid nitrogen vapor phase. Analytical flow cytometry was used to check the purity and quantity of every magnetically sorted T cell population. From each sorted fraction, genomic DNA was isolated and quantified by UV absorbance on a Nanodrop 2000c. The clonotype originates from a man in his thirties or forties in good health. The sample consisted of naive CD8+ T cells sorted from blood. In the paper's terms, the cell subset or site label means: CD45RA+CCR7+.

CDR3 loop: CASSLGAGNGSYNEQFF. The DNA reads as follows: TGTGCCAGCAGCTTAGGCGCGGGAAATGGAAGTTACAATGAGCAGTTCTTC. The chain is assembled from TRBV7-4 and TRBJ2-1; tentative D gene TRBD2, with 6 bases matching. V loses 1 base of germline sequence and J loses 4 bases, and the interval between the two ends is 17 bases. Its CDR3 holds 17 amino acids, cysteine through phenylalanine. The DNA shown is the 51-base CDR3, in frame from base 1. Reading the germline V gene gives CDR1 SGHVT and CDR2 SQSDAQ.